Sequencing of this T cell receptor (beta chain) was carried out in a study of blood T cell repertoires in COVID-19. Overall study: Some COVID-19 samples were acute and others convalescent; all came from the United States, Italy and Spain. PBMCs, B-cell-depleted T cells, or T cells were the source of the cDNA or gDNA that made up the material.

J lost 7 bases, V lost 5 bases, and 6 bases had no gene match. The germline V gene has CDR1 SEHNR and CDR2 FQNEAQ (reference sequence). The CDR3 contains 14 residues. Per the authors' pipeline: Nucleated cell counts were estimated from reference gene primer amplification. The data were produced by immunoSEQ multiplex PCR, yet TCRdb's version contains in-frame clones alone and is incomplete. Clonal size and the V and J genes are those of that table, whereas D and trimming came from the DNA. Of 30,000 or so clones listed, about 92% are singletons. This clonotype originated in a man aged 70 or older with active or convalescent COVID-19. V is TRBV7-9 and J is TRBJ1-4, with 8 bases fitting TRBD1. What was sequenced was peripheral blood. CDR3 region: CASSLGQGLEKLFF. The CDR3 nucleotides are TGTGCCAGCAGCCTAGGACAGGGTCTTGAAAAACTGTTTTTT. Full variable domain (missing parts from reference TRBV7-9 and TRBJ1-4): DTGVSQNPRHKITKRGQNVTFRCDPISEHNRLYWYRQTLGQGPEFLTYFQNEAQLEKSRLLSDRFSAERPKGSFSTLEIQRTEQGDSAMYLCASSLGQGLEKLFFGSGTQLSVL.